One T cell receptor beta chain is described in this entry. The antigen is not known. TCRdb redid the calling of the 5' RACE reads with MiXCR, one entry per CDR3 protein. Counted here are 1.5 million to 2 million distinct CDR3 sequences, 25% to 35% occurring once; the ten biggest clones make up about 0.3%. The data stem from a study of identical twins. Regarding the study as a whole: High-abundance cord blood beta clonotypes had fewer insertions; memory repertoires showed none.

The CDR3 consists of 12 residues. Germline V CDR1 and CDR2: LGHNT, FRNRAP. The V end lost 6 bases, the J end lost 4 bases, and 8 bases lay between the germline ends. This chain uses TRBV12-5 with TRBJ2-3; D unclear. The receptor comes from a newborn girl in good health. The sequencing input was cord blood. CDR3 sequence reads: CASGGNADTQYF. The CDR3 DNA reads TGTGCTAGTGGCGGAAACGCAGATACGCAGTATTTT.